The sequence of this T cell receptor beta chain was determined in a study of shared clonotypes between healthy human individuals. In the study overall: The study used three CD4 naive, three CD4 memory, two CD8 naive and one CD8 memory plate per donor.

Naive CD8 cells were CD45RO-negative, positively selected for CCR7, excluding terminally differentiated effector memory CD45RA+ cells. On this clone itself: As yet, its antigen is unknown.

General study results and limits: The authors expected sequencing depth to affect clonotype sharing among donors.

Authors' data handling: There were no quality scores in the junction-only immunoSEQ sequences, so filtering differed. TCRdb keeps only in-frame clones here, not all; method: immunoSEQ multiplex PCR. V and J calls and clone size are as listed in that table; D and trimming were resolved from the DNA. This sample has hundreds of thousands of clones; approximately 96% occur once, and the top ten carry about 0.11%. Sequenced material: naive CD8+ T cells sorted from blood. The origin of this receptor is a woman in her twenties or thirties in good health.

CDR3 coding DNA: TGTGCCAGCAGTTCGGCTAGCGGGAGGGTGGAGACCCAGTACTTC. Protein sequence: CASSSASGRVETQYF. The chain couples TRBV28 to TRBJ2-5, with 12 positions matching TRBD2. The CDR3 is 15 residues long. After removal of 4 bases from V and 5 bases from J, the junction contained 5 bases not matched to a gene. Germline lookup yields CDR1 MDHEN and CDR2 SYDVKM. Using reference TRBV28 and TRBJ2-5 for the parts outside the CDR3, the full variable domain is DVKVTQSSRYLVKRTGEKVFLECVQDMDHENMFWYRQDPGLGLRLIYFSYDVKMKEKGDIPEGYSVSREKKERFSLILESASTNQTSMYLCASSSASGRVETQYFGPGTRLLVL.